This is a list of T cell receptor beta chains from one sample in a study of blood T cell repertoires in COVID-19. Measured with immunoSEQ multiplex PCR; TCRdb has only the in-frame clones, and not every one. The data show more than 300,000 clones, around 86% seen once. The specimen was PBMCs or T cells enriched from blood (not recorded which). The receptor set was obtained from a woman younger than 30 who had recovered from COVID-19. The conserved cysteine and the conserved F or W are not part of the CDR3 here.

V gene	CDR3 length	J gene	CDR3 protein
TRBV3-1/TRBV3-2	15	TRBJ1-3	ASSQARTGTTGNTIY
TRBV9	13	TRBJ1-1	ASSVGSGGNTEAF
TRBV19	10	TRBJ2-1	ASSIRRNEQF
TRBV7-6	12	TRBJ2-7	ASSLTTGNYEQY
TRBV7-6	15	TRBJ1-2	ASSLAQGPFPVYGYT
TRBV29-1	11	TRBJ1-2	STTEGQGYGYT
TRBV3-1/TRBV3-2	15	TRBJ2-2	ASSQGGETTNTGELF
TRBV2	11	TRBJ1-2	ASSENRGRGYT
TRBV6-5	12	TRBJ2-7	ASRSKGTSGEQY
TRBV11-2	11	TRBJ1-1	ASSPPGGTEAF
TRBV10-3	14	TRBJ1-3	AISDGQGVTGNTIY
TRBV29-1	11	TRBJ2-5	SVEGTAQETQY
TRBV7-9	12	TRBJ1-2	ASSQTGGNYGYT
TRBV30	11	TRBJ2-5	AWSAGLVETQY
TRBV5-1	14	TRBJ2-5	ASSLVASGEGETQY
TRBV6-5	13	TRBJ2-7	ASSRDRGLSYEQY
TRBV7-9	11	TRBJ1-2	ASSLAFNYGYT
TRBV10-3	16	TRBJ2-3	AISESKVSGGADDTQY
TRBV24-1	14	TRBJ2-1	ATSDSSGFSYNEQF
TRBV5-6	16	TRBJ1-6	ASSYRTGRSSYNSPLH
TRBV9	14	TRBJ1-2	ASSVDRGVSYYGYT
TRBV19	13	TRBJ1-2	ASSPGTGGGYGYT
TRBV5-1	13	TRBJ1-4	ARSGTGTGYEKLF
TRBV6-5	12	TRBJ1-4	ASGTGATNEKLF
TRBV6-5	12	TRBJ2-3	ASRWTGESDTQY
TRBV3-1/TRBV3-2	17	TRBJ2-2	ASSPLMGQGAKNTGELF
TRBV5-5	13	TRBJ1-6	ASSLVGGANSPLH
TRBV2	12	TRBJ2-2	ASSRLQGTGELF
TRBV19	16	TRBJ2-3	ASSTLGLADTSTDTQY
TRBV4-1	14	TRBJ2-1	ASSQDPGTTYNEQF
TRBV28	13	TRBJ1-2	ASSSPTGENYGYT
TRBV5-1	15	TRBJ2-1	ASSLEASGGSTNEQF
TRBV5-1	12	TRBJ1-4	ASSPGGQNEKLF
TRBV28	13	TRBJ1-2	ASRPEGQGKDGYT
TRBV12-5	17	TRBJ1-1	ASGLVPLGQRGVNTEAF
TRBV9	13	TRBJ1-2	ASSVVSQGFSGYT
TRBV5-4	11	TRBJ1-2	ASSFSQDYGYT
TRBV9	16	TRBJ2-7	ASSGEGDRDDGSYEQY
TRBV4-1	16	TRBJ2-1	ASSQLTSGGGPYNEQF
TRBV30	11	TRBJ1-5	AWSQGRYQPQH
TRBV28	12	TRBJ1-1	ASRLTGGNTEAF
TRBV28	7	TRBJ1-1	ASSTGAF
TRBV2	12	TRBJ1-5	ASRNTGSGQPQH
TRBV28	15	TRBJ1-3	ASSPSGRGYSGNTIY
TRBV5-1	14	TRBJ2-1	ASSEQAGGSADEQF
TRBV7-9	14	TRBJ1-4	ASSLDSGQVLGKLF
TRBV6-9	14	TRBJ2-7	ASSYSFGGGAYEQY
TRBV4-1	13	TRBJ2-3	ASSRDRAPTDTQY
TRBV27	12	TRBJ1-2	ASSVTGGNYGYT
TRBV29-1	12	TRBJ1-2	SVERMDSYYGYT
TRBV7-8	14	TRBJ2-3	ASSLTGNPSTDTQY
TRBV19	12	TRBJ1-1	ASRLRDSNTEAF
TRBV28	14	TRBJ2-6	ASSSHLGAGANVLT
TRBV19	9	TRBJ2-4	ASSADRVGY
TRBV11-2	13	TRBJ2-5	ASSLPAGIQETQY